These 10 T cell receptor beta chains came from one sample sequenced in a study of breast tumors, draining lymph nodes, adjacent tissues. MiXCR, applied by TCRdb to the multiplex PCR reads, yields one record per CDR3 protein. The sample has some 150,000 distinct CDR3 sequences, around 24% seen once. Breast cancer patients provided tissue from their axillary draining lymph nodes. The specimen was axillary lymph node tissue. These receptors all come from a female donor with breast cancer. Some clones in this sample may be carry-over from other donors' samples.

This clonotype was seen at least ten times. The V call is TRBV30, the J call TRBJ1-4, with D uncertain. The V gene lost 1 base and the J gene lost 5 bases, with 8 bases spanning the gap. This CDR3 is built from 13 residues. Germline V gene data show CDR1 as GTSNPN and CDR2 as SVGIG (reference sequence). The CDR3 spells CAWSGERNEKLFF. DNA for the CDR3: TGTGCCTGGAGTGGGGAGCGGAATGAAAAACTGTTTTTT.

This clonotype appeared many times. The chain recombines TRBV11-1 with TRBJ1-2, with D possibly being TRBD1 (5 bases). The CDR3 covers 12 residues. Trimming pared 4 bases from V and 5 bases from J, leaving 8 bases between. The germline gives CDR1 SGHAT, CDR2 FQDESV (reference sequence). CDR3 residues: CASSSQGYGYTF. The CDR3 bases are TGTGCCAGCAGCTCTCAGGGATATGGCTACACCTTC.

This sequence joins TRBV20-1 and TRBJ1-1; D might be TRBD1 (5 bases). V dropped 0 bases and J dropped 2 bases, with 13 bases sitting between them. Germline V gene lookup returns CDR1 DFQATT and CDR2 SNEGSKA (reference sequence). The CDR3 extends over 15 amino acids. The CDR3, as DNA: TGCAGTGCTAGAGAACCAGGGAGGGTTAACACTGAAGCTTTCTTT. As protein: CSAREPGRVNTEAFF.

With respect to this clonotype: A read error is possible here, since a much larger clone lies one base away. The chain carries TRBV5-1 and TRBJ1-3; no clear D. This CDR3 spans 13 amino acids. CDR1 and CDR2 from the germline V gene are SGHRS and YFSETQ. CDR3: CAGSLGSGNTIYF. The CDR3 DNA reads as TGCGCCGGCAGCTTAGGGTCCGGAAACACCATATATTTT.

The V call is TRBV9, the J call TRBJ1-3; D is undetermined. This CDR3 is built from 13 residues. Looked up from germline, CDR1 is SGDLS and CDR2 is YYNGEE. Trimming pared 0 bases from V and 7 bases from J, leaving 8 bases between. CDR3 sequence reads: CASSVGRLNTIYF. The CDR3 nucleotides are TGTGCCAGCAGCGTAGGGCGGCTGAACACCATATATTTT.

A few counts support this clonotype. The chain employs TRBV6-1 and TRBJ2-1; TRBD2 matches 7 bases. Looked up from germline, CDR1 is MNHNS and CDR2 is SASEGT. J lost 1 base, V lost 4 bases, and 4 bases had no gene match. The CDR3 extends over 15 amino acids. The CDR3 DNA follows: TGTGCCAGCAGTGGGCGGGAGCGATCCTACAATGAGCAGTTCTTC. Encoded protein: CASSGRERSYNEQFF.

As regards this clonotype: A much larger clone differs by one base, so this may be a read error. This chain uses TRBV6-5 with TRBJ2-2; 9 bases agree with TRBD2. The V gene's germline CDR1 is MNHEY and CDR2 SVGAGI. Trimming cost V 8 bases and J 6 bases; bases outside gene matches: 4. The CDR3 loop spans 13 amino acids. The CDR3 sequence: CASGAGGAGELFF. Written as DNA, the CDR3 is TGTGCCAGCGGGGCGGGAGGGGCCGGGGAGCTGTTTTTT.

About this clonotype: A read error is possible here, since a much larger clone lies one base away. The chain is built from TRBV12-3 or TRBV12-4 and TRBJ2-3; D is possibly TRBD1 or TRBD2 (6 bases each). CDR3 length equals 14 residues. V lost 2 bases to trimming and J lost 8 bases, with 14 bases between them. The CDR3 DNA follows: TGTGCCAGCAGTTTAAGGGACTTAGGGGGTACGCAGTATTTT. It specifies CASSLRDLGGTQYF.

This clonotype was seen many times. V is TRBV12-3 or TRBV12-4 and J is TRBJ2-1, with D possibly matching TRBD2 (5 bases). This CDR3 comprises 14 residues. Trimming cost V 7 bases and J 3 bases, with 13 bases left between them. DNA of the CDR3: TGTGCCAGCACCCTACTAGGCAGCTACAATGAGCAGTTCTTC. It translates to CASTLLGSYNEQFF.

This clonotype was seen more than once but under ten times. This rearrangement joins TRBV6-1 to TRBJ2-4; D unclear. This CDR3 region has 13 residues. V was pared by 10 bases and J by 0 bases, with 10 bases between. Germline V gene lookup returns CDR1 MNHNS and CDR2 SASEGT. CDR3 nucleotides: TGTGCCACAAGTACCGTAGCCAAAAACATTCAGTACTTC. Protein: CATSTVAKNIQYF.